This entry lists 22 T cell receptor beta chains sequenced from one sample in a study of T cell responses to AZD1222 COVID-19 vaccine. Assay: immunoSEQ multiplex PCR; the TCRdb copy retains only in-frame clones and omits some. The repertoire holds some 170,000 clones, with 70% to 90% as singletons. Material: peripheral blood, obtained on day 0 of AZD1222 vaccination. Receptors originate from an adult in good health.

The rearrangement links TRBV5-3 to TRBJ1-1; 7 bases line up with TRBD1. TRBV5-3 is noted as an ORF with a role that remains uncertain. The trim removed 3 bases at V and 1 base at J, leaving 9 bases unmatched. This CDR3 is built from 16 residues. The CDR3 sequence: CARSSTQGTSNTEAFF. In DNA form, the CDR3 reads TGTGCCAGAAGCTCCACACAGGGGACGTCGAACACTGAAGCTTTCTTT.

V and J are TRBV9 and TRBJ2-7; D call uncertain. This CDR3 has 14 residues. Trimming pared 0 bases from V and 5 bases from J, leaving 12 bases between. CDR1 SGDLS and CDR2 YYNGEE come from the germline V gene. Here the CDR3 DNA reads TGTGCCAGCAGCGTAGGGGTCATGGGGAACGAGCAGTACTTC. Protein product: CASSVGVMGNEQYF.

The J gene is TRBJ1-1, the V gene TRBV10-3; 11 bases agree with TRBD1. Germline trimming cut 4 bases from V and 1 base from J; bases unmatched to any gene: 2. The germline V gene encodes CDR1 ENHRY and CDR2 SYGVKD. The CDR3 is 15 amino acids. CDR3 loop: CAISGTGGPNTEAFF. For the CDR3, the DNA is TGTGCCATCAGTGGGACAGGGGGCCCGAACACTGAAGCTTTCTTT.

The rearrangement joins TRBV11-2 to TRBJ1-1, with TRBD1 matching 7 bases. This CDR3 comprises 15 residues. Germline-derived CDR1 and CDR2 are SGHAT and FQNNGV. V was clipped by 5 bases and J by 5 bases; unmatched bases: 11. The CDR3 sequence is CASSTRTGVRTEAFF. The CDR3 bases are TGTGCCAGCAGCACTCGGACAGGAGTGAGGACTGAAGCTTTCTTT.

The V gene is TRBV18, the J gene TRBJ1-6; D is undetermined. Germline CDR1 KGHSH, CDR2 LQKENI. Trimming stripped 2 bases from V and 9 bases from J, with 8 bases between. CDR3 length: 13 amino acids. The CDR3 loop is CASSPGTGSPLHF. As DNA, the CDR3 is TGTGCCAGCTCACCAGGTACGGGTTCACCCCTCCACTTT. Combining the CDR3 with reference TRBV18 and TRBJ1-6 gives the whole variable domain NAGVMQNPRHLVRRRGQEARLRCSPMKGHSHVYWYRQLPEEGLKFMVYLQKENIIDESGMPKERFSAEFPKEGPSILRIQQVVRGDSAAYFCASSPGTGSPLHFGNGTRLTVT.

The chain employs TRBV30 and TRBJ1-1, with D unclear. Germline V gene lookup returns CDR1 GTSNPN and CDR2 SVGIG (reference sequence). Trimming took 7 bases from V and 5 from J, leaving 17 bases between them. CDR3 length equals 13 residues. The CDR3 sequence is CAFPGKWRTEAFF. The DNA for the CDR3 is TGTGCCTTCCCCGGGAAATGGAGGACTGAAGCTTTCTTT.

The gene calls are TRBV7-2 and TRBJ2-2; 9 bases agree with TRBD2. CDR1 is SGHTA, CDR2 FQGNSA, per germline. J was trimmed by 8 bases and V by 1 base; bases with no gene match: 14. The CDR3 has 18 amino acids. CDR3 bases: TGTGCCAGCAGCTTAGGGCAGCGCGGTAGCGGGAGCGGGGGGGAGCTGTTTTTT. Amino acid sequence: CASSLGQRGSGSGGELFF. Using reference TRBV7-2 and TRBJ2-2 for the parts outside the CDR3, the full variable domain is GAGVSQSPSNKVTEKGKDVELRCDPISGHTALYWYRQSLGQGLEFLIYFQGNSAPDKSGLPSDRFSAERTGGSVSTLTIQRTQQEDSAVYLCASSLGQRGSGSGGELFFGEGSRLTVL.

The rearrangement links TRBV25-1 to TRBJ1-3; no reliable D call. Germline values: CDR1 MGHDK, CDR2 SYGVNS. This CDR3 comprises 14 residues. V was trimmed by 5 bases and J by 4 bases, leaving 12 bases between them. The CDR3 region has the DNA TGTGCCAGCAGTCCAGGTTCGGGAGGAAACACCATATATTTT. It is translated as CASSPGSGGNTIYF.

This clone was counted between two and nine times. The J gene is TRBJ2-3, the V gene TRBV5-8, with TRBD2 matching 16 bases. The ends lost 3 bases at V and 6 bases at J; junction bases unmatched: 1. This CDR3 comprises 15 residues. Germline lookup yields CDR1 SGHTS and CDR2 YDEGEE. CDR3 residues: CASSSGLAGGDTQYF. CDR3 nucleotides: TGTGCCAGCAGCTCGGGACTAGCGGGAGGGGATACGCAGTATTTT.

The rearrangement links TRBV28 to TRBJ2-7, with a possible D match to TRBD2 (6 bases). Trimming cost V 7 bases and J 6 bases, with 16 bases left between them. This CDR3 is built from 13 residues. Germline V gives CDR1 MDHEN, CDR2 SYDVKM. The CDR3 reads CASMTGLSGEQYV. DNA for the CDR3: TGTGCCAGCATGACCGGCCTTAGCGGCGAGCAGTACGTC.

V is TRBV10-3 and J is TRBJ2-2, with 7 bases matching TRBD1. V trimming: 3 bases; J trimming: 6 bases; junction bases outside the gene matches: 1. Germline V gene sequence: CDR1 ENHRY, CDR2 SYGVKD. The CDR3 has 13 residues. CDR3 sequence reads: CAISEQGSGELFF. CDR3 bases: TGTGCCATCAGTGAACAGGGGTCCGGGGAGCTGTTTTTT.

The rearrangement links TRBV11-2 to TRBJ2-1, with D tentatively TRBD1 (6 bases). Trimming left V 0 bases short and J 6 bases short, with 15 bases between. Germline loops: CDR1 SGHAT, CDR2 FQNNGV. The CDR3 consists of 16 residues. The CDR3 loop reads CASSLERDRYLNEQFF. As DNA, the CDR3 is TGTGCCAGCAGCTTAGAGAGAGACAGGTACCTCAATGAGCAGTTCTTC. The complete variable domain, with remaining parts taken from reference TRBV11-2 and TRBJ2-1, reads EAGVAQSPRYKIIEKRQSVAFWCNPISGHATLYWYQQILGQGPKLLIQFQNNGVVDDSQLPKDRFSAERLKGVDSTLKIQPAKLEDSAVYLCASSLERDRYLNEQFFGPGTRLTVL.

The chain uses TRBV28 and TRBJ1-3; TRBD1 might be the D (5 bases). V lost 1 base and J 6 bases, leaving 16 bases between the germline ends. Germline V gives CDR1 MDHEN, CDR2 SYDVKM. The CDR3 is 16 residues long. CDR3 coding DNA: TGTGCCAGCAGTTTATTTCTCCAGGGAGGGAAAAACACCATATATTTT. Protein sequence: CASSLFLQGGKNTIYF.

The J gene is TRBJ2-5, the V gene TRBV4-2; D is undetermined. CDR3 length: 12 residues. V shed 1 base and J shed 4 bases, with 4 bases lying between them. The V gene's germline CDR1 is LGHNA and CDR2 YNFKEQ. In DNA form, the CDR3 reads TGTGCCAGCAGCCAAGCGGGAGAGACCCAGTACTTC. The encoded protein is CASSQAGETQYF.

V usage is TRBV28 and J usage is TRBJ1-2, with D maybe TRBD1 (6 bases). Germline V gene sequence: CDR1 MDHEN, CDR2 SYDVKM. The CDR3 consists of 15 residues. The V end lost 6 bases, the J end lost 8 bases, and 22 bases lay between the germline ends. CDR3 in amino acids: CASRRGGADDRGYTF. CDR3 in DNA: TGTGCCAGCAGACGAGGGGGGGCCGACGACCGCGGCTACACCTTC.

The chain combines TRBV21-1 with TRBJ2-7. TRBV21-1 is recorded as a pseudogene. This CDR3 is 13 amino acids long. This CDR3 reads CASSRVGGRWQYV. DNA of the CDR3: TGTGCCAGCAGCAGGGTGGGGGGCCGGTGGCAGTACGTC.

This clone was counted only a few times. The chain is built from TRBV5-4 and TRBJ2-7, with D unresolved. The germline V gene has CDR1 SGHNT and CDR2 YYREEE (reference sequence). The CDR3 spans 12 residues. The V end lost 0 bases, the J end lost 3 bases, and 4 bases lay between the germline ends. Here the CDR3 reads CASSLVGYEQYF. As DNA, the CDR3 is TGTGCCAGCAGCTTGGTTGGCTACGAGCAGTACTTC.

The rearrangement joins TRBV6-5 to TRBJ2-7, with 9 positions matching TRBD2. CDR3 length: 12 amino acids. The germline V gene has CDR1 MNHEY and CDR2 SVGAGI. The junction had 4 bases not matched to a gene; V was cut back by 6 bases and J by 7 bases. CDR3 region: CASRPLAGEQYF. The CDR3 coding sequence is TGTGCCAGCAGACCCCTAGCGGGAGAGCAGTACTTC.

The V call is TRBV6-2 or TRBV6-3, the J call TRBJ2-2; 11 nucleotides align to TRBD2. The CDR3 runs to 16 residues. Germline CDR1 and CDR2: MNHEY and SVGEGT. Trimming removed 0 bases from V and 4 bases from J; junction bases left unmatched: 1. CDR3 in DNA: TGTGCCAGCAGTTACTCTAGCGGGAGGGCCACCGGGGAGCTGTTTTTT. This sequence encodes CASSYSSGRATGELFF.

This chain joins TRBV28 and TRBJ1-5, with a weak D call TRBD1 (5 bases). The germline CDR1 and CDR2 sequences are MDHEN and SYDVKM. With 5 bases removed from V and 2 bases from J, the gap between germline ends came to 16 bases. This CDR3 has 16 amino acids. Here the CDR3 reads CASSAAGMGGNQPQHF. CDR3 nucleotide sequence: TGTGCCAGCAGTGCGGCGGGGATGGGGGGCAATCAGCCCCAGCATTTT.

This rearrangement joins TRBV5-1 to TRBJ2-2, with 9 bases fitting TRBD2. The CDR3 is 17 amino acids. Germline lookup yields CDR1 SGHRS and CDR2 YFSETQ. The V and J ends lost 3 bases and 6 bases, in that order; junction bases with no gene match: 12. This CDR3 reads CASSSYGTSPSSGELFF. The CDR3, as DNA: TGCGCCAGCAGCTCTTACGGGACTAGCCCGTCCTCCGGGGAGCTGTTTTTT. The variable domain in full, completed from reference TRBV5-1 and TRBJ2-2, reads KAGVTQTPRYLIKTRGQQVTLSCSPISGHRSVSWYQQTPGQGLQFLFEYFSETQRNKGNFPGRFSGRQFSNSRSEMNVSTLELGDSALYLCASSSYGTSPSSGELFFGEGSRLTVL.

The rearrangement links TRBV7-9 to TRBJ2-1, with 9 bases lining up with TRBD2. In germline, CDR1 is SEHNR, CDR2 FQNEAQ (reference sequence). Trimming at V came to 7 bases and at J to 2 bases, leaving 9 bases not matched to a gene. The CDR3 contains 16 residues. In nucleotides, the CDR3 is TGTGCCAGCATCCCATCCGGGACTAGCCCCTACAATGAGCAGTTCTTC. Residues: CASIPSGTSPYNEQFF.